The 4 T cell receptor beta chains given below trace back to one sample, sequenced in a study of post-analysis software for immune sequencing data. The study's findings and limits: Patients showed TRBV5-6, TRBV5-1 and TRBV20-1 among five TRBV segments more frequent than in controls.

Unique-molecular-identifier-tagged TCR beta cDNA libraries were used. TCRdb re-called the PCR reads with MiXCR, one entry per CDR3 protein. The sample lists around 710,000 distinct CDR3 sequences, roughly 46% occurring once. The antigens of these receptors remain unknown. The sequenced material came from blood. The receptors were gathered from a girl aged 10-17 years with multiple sclerosis.

The chain uses TRBV6-4 and TRBJ2-3, with a weak D call TRBD1 (5 bases). The CDR3 sequence is 15 residues long. Trimming removed 4 bases from V and 4 bases from J, with 15 bases in between. Germline V gene sequence: CDR1 MRHNA, CDR2 SNTAGT. The CDR3 region has the DNA TGTGCCAGCAGTGTTAACAGCCAAGGGGCAGATACGCAGTATTTT. It codes for CASSVNSQGADTQYF.

V usage is TRBV5-6 and J usage is TRBJ2-3; 8 positions match TRBD2. The CDR3 contains 16 residues. The ends lost 3 bases at V and 2 bases at J; junction bases unmatched: 8. The V gene's germline CDR1 is SGHDT and CDR2 YYEEEE. The CDR3 nucleotides read TGTGCCAGCAGCTCGACCGGGACTAGGACCACAGATACGCAGTATTTT. Translation: CASSSTGTRTTDTQYF.

This clonotype appeared once. The CDR3 DNA follows: TGTGCCATCAGTGAACTAGCGGGAGGGATCACAGATACGCAGTATTTT. Encoded protein: CAISELAGGITDTQYF. The J gene is TRBJ2-3, the V gene TRBV10-3; TRBD2 aligns across 13 bases. J lost 2 bases, V lost 3 bases, and 2 bases had no gene match. Germline V lookup: CDR1 ENHRY, CDR2 SYGVKD. This CDR3 contains 16 residues.

J is TRBJ2-7 and V is TRBV28, with D maybe TRBD2 (5 bases). The CDR3 contains 14 residues. V was trimmed by 3 bases and J by 6 bases, leaving 15 bases between them. From germline, CDR1 is MDHEN and CDR2 SYDVKM. CDR3 in amino acids: CASSFPRGSREQYF. CDR3 nucleotide sequence: TGTGCCAGCAGTTTCCCCAGAGGGTCGCGCGAGCAGTACTTC.